This passage covers 14 T cell receptor beta chains from one sample sequenced in a study of somatic mutations in cytotoxic T cells in rheumatoid arthritis. Sequencing was performed with immunoSEQ multiplex PCR; in TCRdb, only in-frame clones are kept and a portion is missing. The table shows fewer than 12,000 clones, with approximately 70% occurring only once. Material: CD8+ T cells sorted from blood. Source of these receptors: a man aged 60-69 years in good health.

CDR3 region: CASSTPLAPHNEQFF. CDR3 DNA: TGTGCCAGTAGCACCCCACTAGCTCCCCACAATGAGCAGTTCTTC. The chain uses TRBV19 and TRBJ2-1, with a tentative D call TRBD2 (6 bases). The germline gives CDR1 LNHDA, CDR2 SQIVND (reference sequence). With 6 bases removed from V and 5 bases from J, the gap between germline ends came to 17 bases. This CDR3 is 15 amino acids long.

This clone turned up a few times. This chain joins TRBV19 and TRBJ2-1, with a tentative D call TRBD2 (5 bases). The germline V and J ends were trimmed by 4 bases and 0 bases, with 10 bases remaining between them. This CDR3 is 15 amino acids long. Per the germline V gene, CDR1 is LNHDA and CDR2 is SQIVND (reference sequence). Written as DNA, the CDR3 is TGTGCCAGTAGTAATGCGGGCAGCTCCTACAATGAGCAGTTCTTC. Amino acid sequence: CASSNAGSSYNEQFF.

This clone turned up a few times. This chain links TRBV29-1 with TRBJ2-2; TRBD1 matches at 8 bases. J was trimmed by 6 bases and V by 6 bases; bases with no gene match: 3. Germline CDR1 and CDR2: SQVTM and ANQGSEA. There are 12 residues in the CDR3. The CDR3 DNA is TGCAGCGTGGACAGGGAAGCCGGGGAGCTGTTTTTT. Translating gives CSVDREAGELFF.

This chain connects TRBV7-9 to TRBJ2-7; TRBD1 might be the D (6 bases). V was shortened by 6 bases and J by 3 bases, with 18 bases between the two germline ends. CDR3 length: 15 residues. CDR1 and CDR2 from the germline V gene are SEHNR and FQNEAQ (reference sequence). The CDR3 loop is CASSSPQGTYYEQYF. The CDR3 nucleotides are TGTGCCAGCAGTTCACCGCAGGGGACCTACTACGAGCAGTACTTC.

The CDR3 reads CATSRGQSYNEQFF. The CDR3 DNA is TGTGCCACCAGCAGAGGACAGTCCTACAATGAGCAGTTCTTC. V and J are TRBV15 and TRBJ2-1; tentatively, D is TRBD1 (5 bases). The V end lost 1 base, the J end lost 1 base, and 5 bases lay between the germline ends. This CDR3 comprises 14 residues. Germline V gene lookup returns CDR1 LNHNV and CDR2 YYDKDF (reference sequence).

The chain links TRBV7-6 to TRBJ1-1; 7 bases agree with TRBD1. The CDR3 totals 13 residues. V lost 5 bases, J lost 6 bases, and 6 bases stayed unmatched. Per germline, CDR1 SGHVS and CDR2 FNYEAQ. The CDR3 bases are TGTGCCAGCAGCCCAAACCAGGGGGCTGAAGCTTTCTTT. The encoded protein is CASSPNQGAEAFF.

This clone was counted between two and nine times. The chain combines TRBV4-3 with TRBJ2-1, with D possibly TRBD2 on 7 matching bases. Germline V CDR1 and CDR2: LGHNA, YSLEER. The V end lost 0 bases, the J end lost 7 bases, and 19 bases lay between the germline ends. The CDR3 extends over 17 amino acids. The CDR3 DNA sequence: TGCGCCAGCAGCCAAGATTATCCGGGGGGCCGCTGGAATGAGCAGTTCTTC. This codes for CASSQDYPGGRWNEQFF.

The chain uses TRBV10-2 and TRBJ2-7; 12 bases are a match to TRBD1. Germline V CDR1 and CDR2: WSHSY, SAAADI. Trimming at V came to 6 bases and at J to 7 bases, leaving 4 bases not matched to a gene. The CDR3 is 13 amino acids. The CDR3 region is CASRGTGGGEQYF. The CDR3 region has the DNA TGCGCCAGCAGGGGGACAGGGGGCGGGGAGCAGTACTTC.

There are a few counts of this clone. The chain links TRBV2 to TRBJ2-3; D gene unclear. The germline gives CDR1 SNHLY, CDR2 FYNNEI. This CDR3 comprises 14 residues. V lost 1 base and J 2 bases, leaving 7 bases between the germline ends. The CDR3 DNA reads TGTGCCAGCAGTGAAGGGCAGTTCACAGATACGCAGTATTTT. Its translation: CASSEGQFTDTQYF.

V usage is TRBV10-2 and J usage is TRBJ1-4, with D hard to call. V was cut by 1 base and J by 0 bases, with 9 bases left in between. The germline CDR1 and CDR2 sequences are WSHSY and SAAADI. This CDR3 is 16 amino acids long. The CDR3 DNA follows: TGCGCCAGCAGTGAGTTAGATCTCGCAACTAATGAAAAACTGTTTTTT. Its protein is CASSELDLATNEKLFF.

Only one count was recorded for this clone. The rearrangement joins TRBV6-5 to TRBJ1-1; no firm D call. The V gene's germline CDR1 is MNHEY and CDR2 SVGAGI. The V and J ends lost 7 bases and 8 bases respectively, with 11 bases between them. This CDR3 has 11 residues. The CDR3 DNA reads TGTGCCAGCACCGGAGGGAGAGAAGCTTTCTTT. The encoded protein is CASTGGREAFF.

J is TRBJ2-7 and V is TRBV4-2; unclear D gene. This CDR3 is built from 19 residues. CDR1 is LGHNA, CDR2 YNFKEQ, per germline. V was cut by 0 bases and J by 0 bases, with 21 bases left in between. The CDR3 region is CASSQERSPPSSSSYEQYF. CDR3 bases: TGTGCCAGCAGCCAAGAGAGGAGTCCCCCCTCTTCAAGCTCCTACGAGCAGTACTTC.

The chain joins TRBV19 to TRBJ1-2, with a weak D call TRBD1 (6 bases). The length of the CDR3 is 14 residues. V dropped 6 bases and J dropped 4 bases, with 15 bases sitting between them. Germline V CDR1 and CDR2: LNHDA, SQIVND (reference sequence). The CDR3 DNA reads TGTGCCAGTAGCACTACAGGGTTCGGCTATGGCTACACCTTC. This codes for CASSTTGFGYGYTF.

The J gene is TRBJ2-2, the V gene TRBV15; D is unresolved. V lost 3 bases, J lost 5 bases, and 10 bases lay in between. There are 14 residues in the CDR3. CDR1 is LNHNV and CDR2 is YYDKDF in the germline V gene (reference sequence). CDR3 coding DNA: TGTGCCACCAGCAGCGGGCTTGGTACCGGGGAGCTGTTTTTT. Translating it yields CATSSGLGTGELFF.